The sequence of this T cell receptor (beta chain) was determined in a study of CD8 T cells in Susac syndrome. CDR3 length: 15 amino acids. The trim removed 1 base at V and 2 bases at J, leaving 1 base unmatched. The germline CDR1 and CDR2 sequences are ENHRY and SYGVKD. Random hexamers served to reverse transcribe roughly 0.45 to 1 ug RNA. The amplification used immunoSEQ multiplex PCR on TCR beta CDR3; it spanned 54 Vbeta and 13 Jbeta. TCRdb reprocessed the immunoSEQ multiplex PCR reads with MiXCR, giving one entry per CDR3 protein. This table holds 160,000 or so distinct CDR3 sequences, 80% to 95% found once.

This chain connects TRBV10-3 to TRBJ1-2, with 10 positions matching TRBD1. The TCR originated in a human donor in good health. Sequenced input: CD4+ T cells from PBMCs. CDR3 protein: CAISELGQGNYGYTF. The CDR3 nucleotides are TGTGCCATCAGTGAGTTGGGACAGGGGAACTATGGCTACACCTTC.